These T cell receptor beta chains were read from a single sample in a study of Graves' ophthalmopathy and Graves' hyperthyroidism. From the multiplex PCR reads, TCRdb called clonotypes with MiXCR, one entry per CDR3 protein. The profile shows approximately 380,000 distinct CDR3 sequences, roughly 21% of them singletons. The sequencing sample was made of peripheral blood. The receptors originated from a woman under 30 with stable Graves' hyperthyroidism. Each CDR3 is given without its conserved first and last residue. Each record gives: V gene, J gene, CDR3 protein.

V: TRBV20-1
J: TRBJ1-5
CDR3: SARPQMTGAPFSQH

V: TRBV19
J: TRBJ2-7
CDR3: ASSRNGYGEQY

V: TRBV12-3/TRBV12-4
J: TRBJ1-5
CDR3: ASSFDVSNQPQH

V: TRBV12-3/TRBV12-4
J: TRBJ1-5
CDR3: ASSTFAGRQPQH

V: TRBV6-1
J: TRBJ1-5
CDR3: ASRVQGAINQPQH

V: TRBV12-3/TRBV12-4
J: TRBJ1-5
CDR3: ASGGTGGVIGQPQH

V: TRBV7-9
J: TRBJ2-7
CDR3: ASSLSGRAYLY

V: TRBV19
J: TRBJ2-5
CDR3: ASSRTGVGETQY

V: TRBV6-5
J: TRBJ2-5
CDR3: ASSFSEAGGETQY

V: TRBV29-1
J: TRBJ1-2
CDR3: SVQTGTSVYGYT

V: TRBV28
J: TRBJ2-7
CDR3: ASSLLGQWRDEQY

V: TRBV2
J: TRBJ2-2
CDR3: ASSQRGRTGELF

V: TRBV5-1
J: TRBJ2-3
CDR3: ASSLAGQGSTDTQY

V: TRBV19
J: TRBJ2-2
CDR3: ASIGEGTGELF

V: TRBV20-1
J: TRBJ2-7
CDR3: SARDRRREGLSEQY

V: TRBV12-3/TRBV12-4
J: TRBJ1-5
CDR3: ASSLGQDQPQH

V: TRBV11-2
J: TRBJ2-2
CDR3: ASSSGVTGELF

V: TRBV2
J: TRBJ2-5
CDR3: ASSVRTTKETQY

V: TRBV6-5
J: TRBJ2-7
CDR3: ASSPPRDAKYEQY

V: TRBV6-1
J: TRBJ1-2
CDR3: ASTSSRGYGYT

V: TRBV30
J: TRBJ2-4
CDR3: AWSSGQSPKNIQY

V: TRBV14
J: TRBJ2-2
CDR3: ASSQIGGLNTGELF

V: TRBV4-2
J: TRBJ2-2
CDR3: ASSQDPRDGTGELF

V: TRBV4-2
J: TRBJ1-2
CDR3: ASSKGRGGHNYGYT

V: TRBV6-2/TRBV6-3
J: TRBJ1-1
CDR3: ASSFSGWENTEAF

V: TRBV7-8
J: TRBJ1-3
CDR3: ASSLSHMSSGNTIY

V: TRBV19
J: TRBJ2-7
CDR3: ASSSWNEQY

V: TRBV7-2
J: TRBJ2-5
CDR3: ASSLAVSAGGGKETQY

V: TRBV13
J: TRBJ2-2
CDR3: ASSSNEGDTGELF

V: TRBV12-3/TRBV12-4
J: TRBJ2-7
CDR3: ASSMATGSSYEQY

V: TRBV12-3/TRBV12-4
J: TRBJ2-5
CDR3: ASSSLDPRETQY

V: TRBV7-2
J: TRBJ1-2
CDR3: ASSLTLGQAYGYT

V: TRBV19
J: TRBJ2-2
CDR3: ASTRTSVWTGELF

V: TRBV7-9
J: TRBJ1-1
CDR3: ASTGTGGTEAF

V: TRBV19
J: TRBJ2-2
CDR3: ASSRLAGAGEELF

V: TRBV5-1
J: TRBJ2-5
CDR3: ASSLATWETQY

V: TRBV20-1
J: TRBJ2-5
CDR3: SARPTSGRILGQETQY

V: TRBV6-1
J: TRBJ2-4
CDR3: ATTLGDIKY

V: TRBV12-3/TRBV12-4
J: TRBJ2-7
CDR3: ASSFGTYEQY

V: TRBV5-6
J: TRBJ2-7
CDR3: ASSFGRYPRGEQY

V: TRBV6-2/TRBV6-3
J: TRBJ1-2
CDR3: ASSYPRGGSSSGYT

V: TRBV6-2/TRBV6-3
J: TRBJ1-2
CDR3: ASRDGRRGYT

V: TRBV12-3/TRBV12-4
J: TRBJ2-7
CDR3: ASSPGVAGGPHEQY

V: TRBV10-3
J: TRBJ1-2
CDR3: AISSGTEVLSSGYT

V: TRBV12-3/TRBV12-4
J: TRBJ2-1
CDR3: ASSLGLAETPFYEQF

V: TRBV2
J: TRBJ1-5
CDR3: ASSGRGDSNQPQH

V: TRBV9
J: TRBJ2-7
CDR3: ASSPDSPYEQY

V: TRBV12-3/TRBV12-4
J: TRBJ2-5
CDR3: ASSQGWETQY

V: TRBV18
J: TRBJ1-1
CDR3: ASSPPTKVQNTEAF

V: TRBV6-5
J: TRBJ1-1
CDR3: ASSYGQGTEAF

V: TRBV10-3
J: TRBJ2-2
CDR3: AISFGDAGELF